The 15 T cell receptor beta chains presented below share a single source sample, sequenced in a study of Ad26.COV2.S vaccination and SARS-CoV-2 variants. Treatment indicated: some 20 received Ad26.COV2.S at low or high dose, single or two shots; about 5 received placebo; per-sample allocation not given. Day 63 after the first vaccine or placebo injection was the time point for sampling. The assay was immunoSEQ multiplex PCR, and TCRdb's table has in-frame clones only and misses some. The repertoire holds more than 300,000 clones, about 87% seen once, with 6.4% in the top ten. This specimen was peripheral blood, taken in a trial of Ad26.COV2.S vaccine versus placebo. The receptors here all came from a person aged 18-60 years who received the Ad26.COV2.S COVID-19 vaccine or a placebo.

This clone was recorded once. The chain joins TRBV5-8 to TRBJ1-5; 9 nucleotides line up with TRBD1. The length of the CDR3 is 15 residues. Germline V gene data show CDR1 as SGHTS and CDR2 as YDEGEE. The V segment lost 6 bases and the J segment 5 bases; nucleotides outside the gene matches: 9. The CDR3 protein is CASTLRDRDDQPQHF. The CDR3 nucleotides are TGTGCCAGCACCCTGAGGGACAGGGACGATCAGCCCCAGCATTTT.

The CDR3 spells CAWSMQGDEQFF. The CDR3 bases are TGTGCCTGGAGTATGCAGGGCGATGAGCAGTTCTTC. This sequence joins TRBV30 and TRBJ2-1; a possible D gene is TRBD1 (5 bases). There are 12 residues in the CDR3. Germline V gene lookup returns CDR1 GTSNPN and CDR2 SVGIG (reference sequence). Trimming took 2 bases from V and 8 from J, leaving 10 bases between them.

This chain connects TRBV5-4 to TRBJ2-7; 7 nucleotides agree with TRBD2. The V segment lost 4 bases and the J segment 2 bases; nucleotides outside the gene matches: 6. Germline CDR1 and CDR2: SGHNT and YYREEE (reference sequence). There are 14 residues in the CDR3. Written as DNA, the CDR3 is TGTGCCAGCAGCCGACAGAGCGGGACCTACGAGCAGTACTTC. Its translation is CASSRQSGTYEQYF.

The chain is built from TRBV27 and TRBJ1-2; 7 bases are a match to TRBD1. Germline assignment: CDR1 MNHEY and CDR2 SMNVEV (reference sequence). CDR3 length: 13 amino acids. Unmatched junction bases numbered 4, after V lost 8 bases and J lost 1 base. CDR3 protein: CASGDSFNYGYTF. CDR3 sequence (DNA): TGTGCCAGCGGGGACAGTTTTAACTATGGCTACACCTTC.

The chain carries TRBV29-1 and TRBJ2-7; possible D gene TRBD1, 5 bases. The CDR3 spans 11 residues. V lost 4 bases to trimming and J lost 3 bases, with 7 bases between them. From germline, CDR1 is SQVTM and CDR2 ANQGSEA. The CDR3 region has the DNA TGCAGCGTTGCCCAGGGCTACGAGCAGTACTTC. This translates into CSVAQGYEQYF.

The rearrangement uses TRBV27 and TRBJ2-2, with TRBD2 matching over 9 bases. Germline trimming cut 7 bases from V and 5 bases from J; bases unmatched to any gene: 8. CDR3 length: 15 amino acids. Germline loops: CDR1 MNHEY, CDR2 SMNVEV (reference sequence). The CDR3: CASNRAGGRTGELFF. The CDR3 bases are TGTGCCAGCAATAGGGCGGGAGGGCGTACCGGGGAGCTGTTTTTT.

V gene TRBV28 combines with J gene TRBJ1-1; 7 nucleotides match TRBD1. The length of the CDR3 is 14 residues. Trimming at V came to 6 bases and at J to 0 bases, leaving 4 bases not matched to a gene. Germline CDR1 is MDHEN and CDR2 is SYDVKM. The CDR3 DNA follows: TGTGCCAGCAGGTCAGGGGGATTGAACACTGAAGCTTTCTTT. This encodes CASRSGGLNTEAFF.

This clone was observed once. The CDR3 is CASSLIGSISMNTEAFF. DNA for the CDR3: TGTGCCAGCAGTTTAATTGGATCCATTAGTATGAACACTGAAGCTTTCTTT. The rearrangement uses TRBV28 and TRBJ1-1; D unclear. CDR1 and CDR2 from the germline V gene are MDHEN and SYDVKM. CDR3 size: 17 residues. Trimming cost V 2 bases and J 0 bases, with 16 bases left between them. The variable domain in full, completed from reference TRBV28 and TRBJ1-1, reads DVKVTQSSRYLVKRTGEKVFLECVQDMDHENMFWYRQDPGLGLRLIYFSYDVKMKEKGDIPEGYSVSREKKERFSLILESASTNQTSMYLCASSLIGSISMNTEAFFGQGTRLTVV.

This clone showed up just once. CDR3 coding DNA: TGTGCCAGCAGCCTACCGGGACAGGGGGTCAATGAGCAGTTCTTC. This encodes CASSLPGQGVNEQFF. J is TRBJ2-1 and V is TRBV3-1 (or the pseudogene TRBV3-2); 11 bases are a match to TRBD1. Germline CDR1 LGHDT, CDR2 YNNKEL (reference sequence). The CDR3 runs 15 residues. V shed 4 bases and J 6 bases; nucleotides not matched to a gene: 5.

This chain connects TRBV28 to TRBJ1-5, with a possible D match to TRBD1 (5 bases). The CDR3 totals 15 residues. V dropped 3 bases and J dropped 2 bases, with 11 bases sitting between them. CDR1 and CDR2 (germline): MDHEN, SYDVKM. CDR3 sequence (DNA): TGTGCCAGCAGTTTGGGAGGGGATGGCAATCAGCCCCAGCATTTT. It yields the protein CASSLGGDGNQPQHF.

This chain connects TRBV23-1 to TRBJ1-5; perhaps TRBD1 as D (5 bases). TRBV23-1 is reported as an ORF; its role is uncertain. The CDR3 contains 18 residues. V was trimmed by 1 base and J by 4 bases, leaving 20 bases between them. CDR3 residues: CASSQFSRALEGNQPQHF. In DNA form, the CDR3 reads TGCGCCAGCAGTCAATTTTCGAGGGCGTTGGAGGGGAATCAGCCCCAGCATTTT.

This chain connects TRBV7-8 to TRBJ1-2; D ambiguous. This CDR3 has 15 amino acids. V was pared by 0 bases and J by 4 bases, with 12 bases between. Germline loops: CDR1 SGHVS, CDR2 FQNEAQ. The CDR3 protein is CASSLALRGLYGYTF. CDR3 DNA sequence: TGTGCCAGCAGCTTAGCCCTGCGGGGTCTCTATGGCTACACCTTC.

This clone was counted only a few times. This chain uses TRBV5-4 with TRBJ2-1; no clear D. Per the germline V gene, CDR1 is SGHNT and CDR2 is YYREEE (reference sequence). Trimming left V 4 bases short and J 9 bases short, with 8 bases between. The CDR3 runs to 11 residues. CDR3 in amino acids: CASSAAREQFF. The CDR3 nucleotides are TGTGCCAGCAGCGCGGCGCGTGAGCAGTTCTTC.

This chain links TRBV19 with TRBJ1-2; D perhaps matches TRBD1 (5 bases). The CDR3 consists of 14 residues. Between the trimmed V and J ends, which lost 4 bases and 6 bases, there was a span of 15 bases. CDR1 and CDR2 from the germline V gene are LNHDA and SQIVND (reference sequence). This CDR3 reads CASSRPGEGDGYTF. DNA for the CDR3: TGTGCCAGTAGTAGACCGGGGGAAGGCGATGGCTACACCTTC. The whole variable domain, remainder taken from reference TRBV19 and TRBJ1-2, is DGGITQSPKYLFRKEGQNVTLSCEQNLNHDAMYWYRQDPGQGLRLIYYSQIVNDFQKGDIAEGYSVSREKKESFPLTVTSAQKNPTAFYLCASSRPGEGDGYTFGSGTRLTVV.

The genes are TRBV6-5 and TRBJ1-3; tentative D call: TRBD1 (6 bases). This CDR3 contains 15 residues. With 8 bases removed from V and 2 bases from J, the gap between germline ends came to 16 bases. Germline CDR1 and CDR2: MNHEY and SVGAGI. The CDR3 DNA reads as TGTGCCAGCCCACAGGGACCCCAGGCTGGAAACACCATATATTTT. Its translation: CASPQGPQAGNTIYF.